This T cell receptor (beta chain) was recorded in a study of blood T cells in healthy people across ages. CDR3 length: 12 amino acids. V was clipped by 7 bases and J by 11 bases, with 20 bases between them. The germline V gene has CDR1 SQVTM and CDR2 ANQGSEA. Investigators took roughly 9.5 milliliters of peripheral blood from every donor. A minimum of 6 million PBMCs was isolated per sample. Sample-barcoded 5' priming and a J-beta primer mix drove a second PCR of roughly 6 to 12 cycles. One entry per CDR3 protein results from TCRdb running MiXCR on the 5' RACE reads. This table has around 1.7 million distinct CDR3 sequences, 28% appearing once.

This receptor was obtained from a woman aged 30 to 39 in good health. Sequences were obtained from blood. The chain carries TRBV29-1 and TRBJ2-5; D perhaps matches TRBD2 (5 bases). The CDR3 DNA sequence: TGCAGCGCCCGGGGAGTCTACAATGAGCAGTACTTC. Its translation is CSARGVYNEQYF.